Following are 9 T cell receptor beta chains from one sample sequenced in a study of tumor-infiltrating lymphocytes in primary liver carcinoma. Out of unsorted whole blood came the blood RNA, and germline DNA was extracted as well. TCR beta cDNA came from about 450 ng total RNA, primed with a constant-region primer. What produced the TCR beta libraries was three nested multiplex PCR rounds using slightly modified ARM-PCR. The first two PCR rounds, around 10 cycles each, used TRBV1-TRBV30 forward primers and a C-beta reverse primer. TCRdb re-analysed the multiplex PCR reads in MiXCR, keeping a single row per CDR3 protein. Found here are some 200,000 distinct CDR3 sequences, almost 65% of them singletons; the top ten hold around 7.1%. Specimen: peripheral blood. These receptors were collected from a woman aged 55 to 70 with primary liver carcinoma and hepatitis B virus infection.

The sample holds one count of this clonotype. V and J are TRBV28 and TRBJ2-1; D remains unclear. The CDR3 contains 14 residues. The germline V and J ends were trimmed by 2 bases and 6 bases, with 11 bases remaining between them. The germline V gene has CDR1 MDHEN and CDR2 SYDVKM. CDR3 amino acids: CASSLVGYVNEQFF. In DNA form, the CDR3 reads TGTGCCAGCAGTTTAGTAGGGTACGTCAATGAGCAGTTCTTC.

To note about this clonotype: One end of the junction fails to match germline, which may point to a read error. The V and J genes are TRBV12-3 or TRBV12-4 and TRBJ2-4; the D call may be TRBD1 or TRBD2 (6 bases each). The CDR3 is 17 residues long. The CDR3 region has the DNA TGTGTCAGCAGTTTGGGGGCTAGCGTGATTGGCAAAAACATTCAGTACTTC. Protein sequence: CVSSLGASVIGKNIQYF.

In regard to this clonotype: Being one base from a much bigger clone, this may be a read error. This chain links TRBV12-3 or TRBV12-4 with TRBJ1-5; no firm D call. This CDR3 is 14 amino acids long. The CDR3 here is CAGSLVGIGQPQHF. CDR3 sequence (DNA): TGTGCCGGCAGTTTAGTAGGGATCGGTCAGCCCCAGCATTTT.

This clonotype has ten or more counts. The rearrangement uses TRBV5-5 and TRBJ1-5; possibly TRBD1 for D (5 bases). Germline CDR1 reads SGHKS; CDR2 reads YYEKEE (reference sequence). The V end was cut by 4 bases, the J end by 7 bases, with 15 bases between. This CDR3 contains 14 residues. The DNA for the CDR3 is TGTGCCAGCAGCCCTTCTGGGGGTGACCAGCCCCAGCATTTT. Translated: CASSPSGGDQPQHF.

The chain carries TRBV11-2 and TRBJ2-3; D may correspond to TRBD1 or TRBD2 (5 bases each). The CDR3 is made up of 17 amino acids. Germline V gene sequence: CDR1 SGHAT, CDR2 FQNNGV. This chain's CDR3 is CANSLGRGRRRTDTQYF. DNA for the CDR3: TGTGCAAACAGCTTAGGTCGGGGCAGGAGGCGCACAGATACGCAGTATTTT. The whole variable domain, filled in from reference TRBV11-2 and TRBJ2-3, reads EAGVAQSPRYKIIEKRQSVAFWCNPISGHATLYWYQQILGQGPKLLIQFQNNGVVDDSQLPKDRFSAERLKGVDSTLKIQPAKLEDSAVYLCANSLGRGRRRTDTQYFGPGTRLTVL.

This clonotype was found once. As the CDR3 is not closed by the conserved phenylalanine or tryptophan, this likely results from a read error. The chain links TRBV11-1 to TRBJ2-5; D ambiguous. The CDR3 sequence is 14 residues long. Germline CDR1 and CDR2: SGHAT and FQDESV (reference sequence). This chain's CDR3 is CANSLVGNQETQYL. The CDR3 nucleotides read TGTGCCAACAGCTTAGTGGGAAACCAAGAGACCCAGTACTTA.

This clonotype occurred a few times. The chain recombines TRBV28 with TRBJ1-2; 8 bases fit TRBD1. V was pared by 5 bases and J by 8 bases, with 7 bases of the junction left unmatched. Looked up from germline, CDR1 is MDHEN and CDR2 is SYDVKM. The CDR3 totals 13 residues. The CDR3 here is CASSTRGQEGYTF. DNA of the CDR3: TGTGCCAGCAGTACCAGGGGGCAGGAGGGCTACACCTTC.

A few counts support this clonotype. The chain joins TRBV5-4 to TRBJ2-7; the D gene is possibly TRBD2 (5 bases). Germline V gene sequence: CDR1 SGHNT, CDR2 YYREEE (reference sequence). Trimming removed 4 bases from V and 8 bases from J, with 19 bases in between. The CDR3 length is 14 residues. In nucleotides, the CDR3 is TGTGCCAGCAGCCAAGCTGATATCGTAGCGAAGCAGTACTTC. Residues: CASSQADIVAKQYF. Drawing the rest from reference TRBV5-4 and TRBJ2-7, the complete variable domain is ETGVTQSPTHLIKTRGQQVTLRCSSQSGHNTVSWYQQALGQGPQFIFQYYREEENGRGNFPPRFSGLQFPNYSSELNVNALELDDSALYLCASSQADIVAKQYFGPGTRLTVT.

Notes on this clonotype: The junction departs from germline at one end; a sequencing error may be responsible. For the CDR3, the DNA is TGTGTCAGCAGCTTATCCCGGGAGAGGGGGCAGCATTTT. Its translation: CVSSLSRERGQHF. V and J are TRBV11-2 and TRBJ2-3; D possibly corresponds to TRBD1 (6 bases). The closer fit of TRBJ1-5 to the DNA end suggests the J call may be wrong. From germline, CDR1 is SGHAT and CDR2 FQNNGV. The CDR3 totals 13 residues.